The entry that follows covers one T cell receptor (beta chain) sequence. The antigen is not known. This CDR3 spans 14 amino acids. Trimming stripped 8 bases from V and 3 bases from J, with 14 bases between. Germline lookup yields CDR1 MNHNS and CDR2 SASEGT. Assay: immunoSEQ multiplex PCR; the TCRdb copy retains only in-frame clones and omits some. The sample carries more than 95,000 clones, roughly 80% recorded once. The sample belongs to a study of radiation and T cells in renal cell carcinoma. Overall study results and limits: Without pretreatment biopsies, baseline tumor clonotype presence was undetermined.

Noted time point: baseline pretreatment blood. Treatment described: 15 Gy SBRT to primary tumor, nephrectomy 4 weeks later. The tumor was a clear cell renal cell carcinoma. Sample: blood, taken from a patient whose treatment included radiotherapy and nephrectomy. This TCR was sampled from a woman in her fifties or sixties with renal cell carcinoma. The chain joins TRBV6-1 to TRBJ2-1, with D possibly being TRBD1 or TRBD2 (5 bases each). CDR3 residues: CASDAGTYYNEQFF. The CDR3 DNA reads TGTGCCAGCGACGCCGGGACGTACTACAATGAGCAGTTCTTC.